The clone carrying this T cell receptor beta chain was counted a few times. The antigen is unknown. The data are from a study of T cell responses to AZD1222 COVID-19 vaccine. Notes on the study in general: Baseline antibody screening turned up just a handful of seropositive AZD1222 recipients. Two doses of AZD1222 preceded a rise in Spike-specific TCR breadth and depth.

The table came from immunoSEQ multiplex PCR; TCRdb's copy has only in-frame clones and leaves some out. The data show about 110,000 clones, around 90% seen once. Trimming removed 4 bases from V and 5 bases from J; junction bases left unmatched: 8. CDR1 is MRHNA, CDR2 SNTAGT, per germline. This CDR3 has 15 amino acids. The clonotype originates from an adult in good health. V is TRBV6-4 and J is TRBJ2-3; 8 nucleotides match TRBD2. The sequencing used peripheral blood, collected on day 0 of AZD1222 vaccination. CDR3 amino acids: CASSALAGTIDTQYF. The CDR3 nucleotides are TGTGCCAGCAGTGCCTTAGCGGGAACGATAGATACGCAGTATTTT.